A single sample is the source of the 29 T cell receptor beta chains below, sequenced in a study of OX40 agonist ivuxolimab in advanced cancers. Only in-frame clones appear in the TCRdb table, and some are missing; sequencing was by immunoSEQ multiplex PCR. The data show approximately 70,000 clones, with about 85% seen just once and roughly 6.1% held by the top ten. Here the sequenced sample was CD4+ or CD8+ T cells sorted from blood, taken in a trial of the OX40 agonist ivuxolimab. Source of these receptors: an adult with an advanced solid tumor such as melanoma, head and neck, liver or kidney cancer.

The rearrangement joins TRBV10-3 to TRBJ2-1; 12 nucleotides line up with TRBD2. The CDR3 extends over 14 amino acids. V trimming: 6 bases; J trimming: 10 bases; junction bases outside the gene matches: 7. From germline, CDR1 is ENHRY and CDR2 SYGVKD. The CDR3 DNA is TGTGCCATCAGGGAGACTAGCGGGGGCGGCGAGCAGTTCTTC. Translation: CAIRETSGGGEQFF.

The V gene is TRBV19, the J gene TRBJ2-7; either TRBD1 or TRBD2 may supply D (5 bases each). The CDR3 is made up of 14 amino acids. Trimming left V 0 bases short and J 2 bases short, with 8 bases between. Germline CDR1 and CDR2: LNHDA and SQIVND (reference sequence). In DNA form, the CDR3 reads TGTGCCAGTAGTATAGATCGGGGACCCTACGAGCAGTACTTC. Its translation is CASSIDRGPYEQYF.

The CDR3 protein is CASSSTGTGFYTF. In nucleotides, the CDR3 is TGTGCCAGCAGCTCGACCGGGACAGGGTTCTACACCTTC. V is TRBV11-3 and J is TRBJ1-2, with 9 bases fitting TRBD1. This CDR3 contains 13 residues. The germline gives CDR1 SGHNT, CDR2 YENEEA. V shed 4 bases, J shed 10 bases, and the junction held 7 bases outside the gene matches.

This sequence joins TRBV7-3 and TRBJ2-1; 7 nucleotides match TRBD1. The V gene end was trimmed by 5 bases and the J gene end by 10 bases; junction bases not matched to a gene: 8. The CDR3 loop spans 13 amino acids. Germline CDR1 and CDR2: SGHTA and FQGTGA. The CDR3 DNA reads TGTGCCAGCAGCCTTCGGGACAGAAGGGAGCAGTTCTTC. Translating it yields CASSLRDRREQFF.

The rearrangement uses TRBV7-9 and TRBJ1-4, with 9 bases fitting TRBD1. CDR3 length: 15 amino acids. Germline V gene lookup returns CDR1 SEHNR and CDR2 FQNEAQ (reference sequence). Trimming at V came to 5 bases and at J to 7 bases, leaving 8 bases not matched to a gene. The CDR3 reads CASSQRDRESEKLFF. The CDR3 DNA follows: TGTGCCAGCAGCCAACGGGACAGGGAGTCTGAAAAACTGTTTTTT.

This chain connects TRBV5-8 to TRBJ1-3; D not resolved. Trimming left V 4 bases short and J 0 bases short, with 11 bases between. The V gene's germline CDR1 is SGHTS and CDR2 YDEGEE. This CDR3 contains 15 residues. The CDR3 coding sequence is TGTGCCAGCAGCAGGCGGGCGCCCTCTGGAAACACCATATATTTT. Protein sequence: CASSRRAPSGNTIYF. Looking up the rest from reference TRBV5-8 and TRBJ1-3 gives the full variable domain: EAGVTQSPTHLIKTRGQQATLRCSPISGHTSVYWYQQALGLGLQFLLWYDEGEERNRGNFPPRFSGRQFPNYSSELNVNALELEDSALYLCASSRRAPSGNTIYFGEGSWLTVV.

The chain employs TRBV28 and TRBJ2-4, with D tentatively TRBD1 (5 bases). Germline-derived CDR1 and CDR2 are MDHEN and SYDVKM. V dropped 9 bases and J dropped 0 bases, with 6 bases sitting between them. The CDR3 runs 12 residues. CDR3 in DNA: TGTGCCAGTAGGGGAGCCAAAAACATTCAGTACTTC. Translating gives CASRGAKNIQYF.

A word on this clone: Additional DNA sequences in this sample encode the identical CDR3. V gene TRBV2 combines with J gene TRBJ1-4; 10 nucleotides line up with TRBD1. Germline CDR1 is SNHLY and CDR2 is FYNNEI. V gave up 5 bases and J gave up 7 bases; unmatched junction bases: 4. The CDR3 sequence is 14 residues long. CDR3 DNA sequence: TGTGCCAGCAGTTCCGGGACAGGGGTTGAAAAACTGTTTTTT. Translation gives CASSSGTGVEKLFF.

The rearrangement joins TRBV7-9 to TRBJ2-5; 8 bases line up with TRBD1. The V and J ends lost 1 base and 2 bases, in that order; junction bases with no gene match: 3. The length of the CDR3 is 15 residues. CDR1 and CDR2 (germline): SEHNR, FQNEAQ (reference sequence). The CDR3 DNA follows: TGTGCCAGCAGCTTAGGGACAGGGTCTCAAGAGACCCAGTACTTC. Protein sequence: CASSLGTGSQETQYF.

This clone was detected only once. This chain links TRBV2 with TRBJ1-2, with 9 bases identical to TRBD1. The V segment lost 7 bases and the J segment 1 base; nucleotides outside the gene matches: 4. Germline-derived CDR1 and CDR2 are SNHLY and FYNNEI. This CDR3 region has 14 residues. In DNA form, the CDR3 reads TGTGCCAGCATAGGGACAGGGCTTAACTATGGCTACACCTTC. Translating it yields CASIGTGLNYGYTF.

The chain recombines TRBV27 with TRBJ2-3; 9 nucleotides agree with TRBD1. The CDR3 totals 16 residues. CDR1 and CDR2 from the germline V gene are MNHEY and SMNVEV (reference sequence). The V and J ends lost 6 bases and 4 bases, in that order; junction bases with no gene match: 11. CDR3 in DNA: TGTGCCAGCAGGACCAACAGGGGGCGCGGAGCAGATACGCAGTATTTT. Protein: CASRTNRGRGADTQYF.

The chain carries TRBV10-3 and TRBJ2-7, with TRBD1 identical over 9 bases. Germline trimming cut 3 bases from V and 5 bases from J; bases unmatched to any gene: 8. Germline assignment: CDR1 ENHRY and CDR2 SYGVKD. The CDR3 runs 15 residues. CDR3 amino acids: CAISDGLTGGDEQYF. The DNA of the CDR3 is TGTGCCATCAGTGATGGGTTAACAGGGGGCGACGAGCAGTACTTC.

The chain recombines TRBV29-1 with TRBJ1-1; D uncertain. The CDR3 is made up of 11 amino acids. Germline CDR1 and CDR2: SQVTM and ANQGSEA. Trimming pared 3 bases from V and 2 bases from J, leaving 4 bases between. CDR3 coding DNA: TGCAGCGTTGACAGAAACACTGAAGCTTTCTTT. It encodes CSVDRNTEAFF.

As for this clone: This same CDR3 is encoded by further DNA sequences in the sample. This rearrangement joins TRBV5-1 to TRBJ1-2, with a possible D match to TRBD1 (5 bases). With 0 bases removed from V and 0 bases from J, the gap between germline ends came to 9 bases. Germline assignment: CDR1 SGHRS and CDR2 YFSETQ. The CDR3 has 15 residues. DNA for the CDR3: TGCGCCAGCAGCTTGGAACCAGGGCCTAACTATGGCTACACCTTC. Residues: CASSLEPGPNYGYTF. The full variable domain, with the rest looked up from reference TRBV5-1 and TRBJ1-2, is KAGVTQTPRYLIKTRGQQVTLSCSPISGHRSVSWYQQTPGQGLQFLFEYFSETQRNKGNFPGRFSGRQFSNSRSEMNVSTLELGDSALYLCASSLEPGPNYGYTFGSGTRLTVV.

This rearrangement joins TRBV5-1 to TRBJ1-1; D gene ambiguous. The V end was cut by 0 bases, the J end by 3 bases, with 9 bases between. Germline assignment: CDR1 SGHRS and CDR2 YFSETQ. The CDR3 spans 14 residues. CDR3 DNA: TGCGCCAGCAGCTTGGCCACAACCCACACTGAAGCTTTCTTT. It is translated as CASSLATTHTEAFF.

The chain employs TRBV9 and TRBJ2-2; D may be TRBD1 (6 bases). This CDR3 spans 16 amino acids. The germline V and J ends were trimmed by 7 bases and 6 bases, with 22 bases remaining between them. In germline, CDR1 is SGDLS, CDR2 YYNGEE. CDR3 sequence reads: CASGTGQTRLPGELFF. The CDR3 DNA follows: TGTGCCAGCGGGACCGGACAGACCAGGTTGCCCGGGGAGCTGTTTTTT.

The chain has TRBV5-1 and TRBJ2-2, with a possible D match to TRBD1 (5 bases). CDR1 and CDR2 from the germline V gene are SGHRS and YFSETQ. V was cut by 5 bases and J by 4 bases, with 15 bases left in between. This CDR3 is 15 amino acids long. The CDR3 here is CASRTPQGITGELFF. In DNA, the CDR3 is TGCGCCAGCAGAACCCCCCAGGGAATCACCGGGGAGCTGTTTTTT. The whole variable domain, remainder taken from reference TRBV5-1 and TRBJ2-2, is KAGVTQTPRYLIKTRGQQVTLSCSPISGHRSVSWYQQTPGQGLQFLFEYFSETQRNKGNFPGRFSGRQFSNSRSEMNVSTLELGDSALYLCASRTPQGITGELFFGEGSRLTVL.

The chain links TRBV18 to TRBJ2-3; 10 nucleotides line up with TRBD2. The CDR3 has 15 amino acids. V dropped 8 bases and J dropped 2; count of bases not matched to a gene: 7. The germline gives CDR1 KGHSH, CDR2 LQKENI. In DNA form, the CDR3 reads TGTGCCAGCACCTCTAGCGGGGGAAACACAGATACGCAGTATTTT. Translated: CASTSSGGNTDTQYF.

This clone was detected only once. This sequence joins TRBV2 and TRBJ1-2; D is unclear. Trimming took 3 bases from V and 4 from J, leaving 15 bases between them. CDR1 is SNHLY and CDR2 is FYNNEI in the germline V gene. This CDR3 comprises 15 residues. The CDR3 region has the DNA TGTGCCAGCAGTGAGGCGGTGACATACCTCTATGGCTACACCTTC. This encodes CASSEAVTYLYGYTF.

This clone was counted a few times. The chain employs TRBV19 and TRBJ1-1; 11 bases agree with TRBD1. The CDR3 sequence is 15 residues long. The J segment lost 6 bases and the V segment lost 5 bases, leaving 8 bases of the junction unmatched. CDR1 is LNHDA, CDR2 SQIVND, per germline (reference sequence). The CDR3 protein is CASSGRTGGFPEAFF. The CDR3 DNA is TGTGCCAGTAGTGGCCGGACAGGGGGCTTCCCTGAAGCTTTCTTT.

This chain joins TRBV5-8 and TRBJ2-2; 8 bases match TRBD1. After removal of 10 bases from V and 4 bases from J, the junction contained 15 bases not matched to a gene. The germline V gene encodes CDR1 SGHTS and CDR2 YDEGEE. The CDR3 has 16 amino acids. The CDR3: CASQPLTGDPTGELFF. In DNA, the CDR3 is TGTGCCTCTCAGCCCCTGACAGGGGACCCCACCGGGGAGCTGTTTTTT.

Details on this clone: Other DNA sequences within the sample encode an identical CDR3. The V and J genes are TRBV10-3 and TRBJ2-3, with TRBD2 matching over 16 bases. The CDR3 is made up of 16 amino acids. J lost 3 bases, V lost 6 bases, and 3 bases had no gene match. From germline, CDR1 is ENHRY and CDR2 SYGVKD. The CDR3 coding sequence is TGTGCCATCAGGCCGGGACTAGCGGGGGGGACAGATACGCAGTATTTT. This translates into CAIRPGLAGGTDTQYF.

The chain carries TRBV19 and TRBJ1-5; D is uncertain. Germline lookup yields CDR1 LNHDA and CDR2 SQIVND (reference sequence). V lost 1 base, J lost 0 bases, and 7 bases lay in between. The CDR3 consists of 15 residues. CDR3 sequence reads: CASSIGKASNQPQHF. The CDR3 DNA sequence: TGTGCCAGTAGTATAGGAAAGGCTAGCAATCAGCCCCAGCATTTT.

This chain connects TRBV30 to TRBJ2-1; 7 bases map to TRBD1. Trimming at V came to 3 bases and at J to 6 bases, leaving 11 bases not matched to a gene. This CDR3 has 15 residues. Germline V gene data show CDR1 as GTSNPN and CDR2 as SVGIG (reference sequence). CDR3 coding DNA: TGTGCCTGGAGAAAGGGCAGGGGGTTGGGCAATGAGCAGTTCTTC. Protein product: CAWRKGRGLGNEQFF.

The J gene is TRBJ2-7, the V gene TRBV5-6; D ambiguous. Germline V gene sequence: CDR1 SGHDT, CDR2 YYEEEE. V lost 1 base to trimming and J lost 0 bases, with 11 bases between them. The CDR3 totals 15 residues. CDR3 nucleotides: TGTGCCAGCAGCTTGTCTCCAGATGCCTCCTACGAGCAGTACTTC. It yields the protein CASSLSPDASYEQYF.

CDR3 sequence: CASSQSPQGKTEAFF. The DNA of the CDR3 is TGCGCCAGCAGCCAATCCCCACAGGGGAAGACTGAAGCTTTCTTT. The chain carries TRBV4-1 and TRBJ1-1, with 7 bases matching TRBD1. Trimming removed 2 bases from V and 5 bases from J; junction bases left unmatched: 8. From germline, CDR1 is MGHRA and CDR2 YSYEKL. The CDR3 runs 15 residues.

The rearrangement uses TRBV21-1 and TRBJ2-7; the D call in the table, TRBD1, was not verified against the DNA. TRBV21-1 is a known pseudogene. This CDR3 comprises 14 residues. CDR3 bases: TGTGCCAGCAGCAACGAGACAGTTTCCTACGAGCAGTACTTC. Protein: CASSNETVSYEQYF.

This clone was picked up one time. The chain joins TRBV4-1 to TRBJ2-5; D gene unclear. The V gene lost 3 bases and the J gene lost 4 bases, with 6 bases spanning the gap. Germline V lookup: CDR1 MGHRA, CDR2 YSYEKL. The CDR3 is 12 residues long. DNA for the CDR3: TGCGCCAGCAGCCACATAGGAGAGACCCAGTACTTC. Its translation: CASSHIGETQYF.

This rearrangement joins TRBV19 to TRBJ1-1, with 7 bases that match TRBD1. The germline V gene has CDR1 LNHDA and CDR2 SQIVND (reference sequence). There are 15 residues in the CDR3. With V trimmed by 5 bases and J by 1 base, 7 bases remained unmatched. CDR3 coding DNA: TGTGCCAGTAGTTCCGCCGGGACAGCGAACACTGAAGCTTTCTTT. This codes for CASSSAGTANTEAFF.